The present entry profiles one T cell receptor (beta chain) with its context. As yet, its antigen is unknown. The sample is drawn from a study of OX40 agonist ivuxolimab in advanced cancers. Overall study context: Eligibility admitted prior anti-PD-1, anti-PD-L1 or anti-CTLA-4 therapy; 35% to 40% had some.

Some clones are missing from TCRdb's copy, which holds only in-frame ones; the method was immunoSEQ multiplex PCR. The sample has approximately 75,000 clones; about nine tenths are singletons. Study-wide results and caveats: Antigen specificity remained undetermined for the expanded peripheral T cells. There were, on average, more expanded clones in CD8+ T cells than in CD4+.

Trimming shortened V by 0 bases and J by 3 bases, and 12 bases separated the two germline ends. CDR1 is LGHNA, CDR2 YNFKEQ, per germline. The CDR3 spans 15 residues. This material consisted of CD4+ or CD8+ T cells sorted from blood, taken in a trial of the OX40 agonist ivuxolimab. This TCR was sampled from an adult with an advanced solid tumor such as melanoma, head and neck, liver or kidney cancer. The chain carries TRBV4-2 and TRBJ2-7; D remains unclear. CDR3 amino acids: CASSQDNGGLYEQYF. The CDR3 DNA reads TGTGCCAGCAGCCAAGATAATGGCGGCCTCTACGAGCAGTACTTC.